Here is one T cell receptor beta chain with its context. Its antigen remains unidentified. No quality values exist for individual bases; no much larger clone is one base distant. These data belong to a study of preoperative IRX-2 immunotherapy in early breast cancer (dated by TCRdb to the late 2010s). V is cut by 8 bases and J by 5 bases, and the space between the germline ends is 15 bases. From its cysteine to its phenylalanine, the CDR3 spans 13 amino acids. Of the read, only the CDR3 DNA is kept; its 39 bases are in frame from base 1. Library construction relied on the immunoSEQ multiplex PCR assay. The source is immuneACCESS, and TCRdb retained only in-frame sequences with V and J called. Part of the clones is not carried over; for the studies checked, unresolved V genes explain less than half of this, and the remainder is unexplained. The table for this sample lists roughly 34,000 clones; roughly nine tenths of them were counted only once. Of the sample, 1.6% falls within the top ten clones.

The intended sense of this specimen's treatment or condition label: preoperative locoregional IRX-2 cytokine immunotherapy. The samples were obtained from a phase Ib study that tested preoperative, locoregional IRX-2 cytokine immunotherapy designed to prime immune responses. Donors were patients with early-stage breast cancer who received IRX-2 before surgery. The chain couples TRBV7-1 to TRBJ2-5; tentative D gene TRBD2, with 6 bases matching. TRBV7-1 has ORF status, its function being uncertain. Sequenced material: tumor tissue, taken after IRX-2 immunotherapy. This clonotype originated in a human donor with breast cancer. The DNA is TGTGCCAGCTCCCGGGGCGCGGGGGAGACCCAGTACTTC. Its translation reads: CASSRGAGETQYF.